This T cell receptor (beta chain) was recorded in a study of blood T cell repertoires in COVID-19. This CDR3 is built from 15 residues. V gave up 2 bases and J gave up 8 bases; unmatched junction bases: 5. Germline V CDR1 and CDR2: SEHNR, FQNEAQ (reference sequence). Authors' methods: The authors estimated nucleated cell counts from reference gene primer amplification. Libraries were prepared by immunoSEQ multiplex PCR; TCRdb keeps only in-frame clonotypes and omits some of them. Clone size and the V and J calls come from that table; the DNA yielded D and trimming. In the table there are 73,000 or so clones, 70% to 90% of which are singletons.

The sequenced sample was peripheral blood. The TCR sequence derives from a man under 40 with acute or convalescent COVID-19. V and J are TRBV7-9 and TRBJ2-1, with 11 bases that match TRBD2. This CDR3 is CASSLSTSGSHEQFF. The CDR3, as DNA: TGTGCCAGCAGCTTATCAACTAGCGGGAGTCATGAGCAGTTCTTC.